This T cell receptor (beta chain) was documented in a study of metastatic and nonmetastatic thyroid tumors. Whole-study context: Samples came from malignant and benign thyroid patients, and repertoires were compared across blood and tumor or nodule tissue.

As processed by the authors: The distant-metastasis classifier for papillary thyroid cancer was built from CDR3 differences across clinicopathological groups. With MiXCR, TCRdb called clones anew from the PCR reads. These V and J calls derive from TCRdb rather than the authors' analysis. The sample holds under 15,000 clones, roughly 30% seen once. Each patient went into thyroid surgery without having received any treatment. Points on this clone: A single base separates this from a much larger clone, so it may be a read error.

This TCR was recovered from a female donor with papillary thyroid cancer or a benign thyroid nodule (not recorded which). Some clones in this sample may be carry-over from other donors' samples. The sequenced sample consisted of tumor tissue.

CDR3 sequence reads: CASSFNTGINTEAFF. CDR3 DNA sequence: TGTGCCAGCAGCTTTAACACAGGCATAAACACTGAAGCTTTCTTT. The chain couples TRBV5-6 to TRBJ1-1, with a tentative D call TRBD1 (5 bases). Trimming stripped 2 bases from V and 2 bases from J, with 13 bases between. Germline V gene lookup returns CDR1 SGHDT and CDR2 YYEEEE. The CDR3 runs to 15 residues.